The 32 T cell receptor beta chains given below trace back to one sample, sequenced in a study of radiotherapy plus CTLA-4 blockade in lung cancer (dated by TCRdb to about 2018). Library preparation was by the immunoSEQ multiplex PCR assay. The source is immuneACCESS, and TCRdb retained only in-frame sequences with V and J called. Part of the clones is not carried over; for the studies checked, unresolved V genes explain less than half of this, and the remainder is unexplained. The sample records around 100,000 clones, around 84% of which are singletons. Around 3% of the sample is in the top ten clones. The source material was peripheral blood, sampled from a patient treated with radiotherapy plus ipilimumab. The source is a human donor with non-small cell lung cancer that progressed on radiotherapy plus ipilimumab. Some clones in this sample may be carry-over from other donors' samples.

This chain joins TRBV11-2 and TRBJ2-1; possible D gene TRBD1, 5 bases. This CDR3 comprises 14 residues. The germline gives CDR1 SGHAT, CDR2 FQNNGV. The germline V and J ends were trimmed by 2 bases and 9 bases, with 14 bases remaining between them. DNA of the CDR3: TGTGCCAGCAGCTTACAGTTAGGGGCAGCTGAGCAGTTCTTC. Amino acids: CASSLQLGAAEQFF.

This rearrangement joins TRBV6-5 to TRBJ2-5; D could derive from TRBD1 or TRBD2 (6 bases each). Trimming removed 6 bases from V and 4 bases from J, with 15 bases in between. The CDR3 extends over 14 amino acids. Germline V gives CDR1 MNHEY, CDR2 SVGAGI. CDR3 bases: TGTGCCAGCAGCCAGGGGAGGCGCGGAGAGACCCAGTACTTC. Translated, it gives CASSQGRRGETQYF.

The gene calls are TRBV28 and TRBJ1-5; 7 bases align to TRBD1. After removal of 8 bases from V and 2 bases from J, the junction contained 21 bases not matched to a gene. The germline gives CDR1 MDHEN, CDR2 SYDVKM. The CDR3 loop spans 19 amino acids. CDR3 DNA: TGTGCCAGCGGTGTCCCTATTAGACGGGCAGGGGGAGGCAATCAGCCCCAGCATTTT. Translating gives CASGVPIRRAGGGNQPQHF.

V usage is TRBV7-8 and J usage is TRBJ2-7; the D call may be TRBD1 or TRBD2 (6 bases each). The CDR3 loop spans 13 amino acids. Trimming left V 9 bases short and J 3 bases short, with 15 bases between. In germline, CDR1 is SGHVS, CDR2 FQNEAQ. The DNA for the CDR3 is TGTGCCAGGAGGGGGGCGCCGGTCTACGAGCAGTACTTC. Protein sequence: CARRGAPVYEQYF.

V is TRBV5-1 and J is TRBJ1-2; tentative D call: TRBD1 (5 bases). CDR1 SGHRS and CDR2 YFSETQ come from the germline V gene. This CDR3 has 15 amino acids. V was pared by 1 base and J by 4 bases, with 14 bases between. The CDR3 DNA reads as TGCGCCAGCAGCTTGTCTACGGGGCCGAGCTATGGCTACACCTTC. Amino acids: CASSLSTGPSYGYTF.

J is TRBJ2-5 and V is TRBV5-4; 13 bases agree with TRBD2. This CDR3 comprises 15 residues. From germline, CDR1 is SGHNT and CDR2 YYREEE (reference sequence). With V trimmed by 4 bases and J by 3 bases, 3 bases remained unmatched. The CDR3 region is CASSLGTSGEETQYF. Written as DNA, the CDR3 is TGTGCCAGCAGCCTCGGGACTAGCGGGGAAGAGACCCAGTACTTC.

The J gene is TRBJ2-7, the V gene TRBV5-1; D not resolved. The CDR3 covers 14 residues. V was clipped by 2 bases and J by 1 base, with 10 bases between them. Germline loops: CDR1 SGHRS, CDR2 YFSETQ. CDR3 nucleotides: TGCGCCAGCAGCTTCCGAGGCAGATCCTACGAGCAGTACTTC. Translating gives CASSFRGRSYEQYF.

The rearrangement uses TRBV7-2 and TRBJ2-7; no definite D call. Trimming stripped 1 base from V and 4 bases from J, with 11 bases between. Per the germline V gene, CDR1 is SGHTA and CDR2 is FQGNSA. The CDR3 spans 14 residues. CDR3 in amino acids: CASSLVAGNYEQYF. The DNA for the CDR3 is TGTGCCAGCAGCTTAGTTGCCGGAAATTACGAGCAGTACTTC.

Written as DNA, the CDR3 is TGTGCCAGCAGTGAAGGGGCAGACTATGGCTACACCTTC. Its translation: CASSEGADYGYTF. The chain has TRBV6-1 and TRBJ1-2; no clear D. This CDR3 contains 13 residues. Germline V CDR1 and CDR2: MNHNS, SASEGT. Trimming removed 1 base from V and 3 bases from J, with 6 bases in between.

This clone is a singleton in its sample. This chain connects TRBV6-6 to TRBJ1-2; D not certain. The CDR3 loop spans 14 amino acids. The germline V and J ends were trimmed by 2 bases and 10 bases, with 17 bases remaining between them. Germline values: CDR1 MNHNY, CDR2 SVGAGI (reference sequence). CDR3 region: CASSYRTVEFFYTF. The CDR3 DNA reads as TGTGCCAGCAGTTACAGGACGGTCGAATTTTTCTACACCTTC.

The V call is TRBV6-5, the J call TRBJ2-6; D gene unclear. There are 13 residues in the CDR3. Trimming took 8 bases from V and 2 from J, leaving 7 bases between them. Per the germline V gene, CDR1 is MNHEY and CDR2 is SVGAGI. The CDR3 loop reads CASVSPGANVLTF. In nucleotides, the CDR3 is TGTGCCAGCGTGTCCCCTGGGGCCAACGTCCTGACTTTC.

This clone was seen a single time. The CDR3 DNA is TGTGCCAGCAGCTTCAACAGGTGGAGATCCTACGAGCAGTACTTC. Its translation: CASSFNRWRSYEQYF. The chain couples TRBV7-2 to TRBJ2-7; weak D call: TRBD1 (5 bases). CDR3 size: 15 residues. V was trimmed by 3 bases and J by 1 base, leaving 13 bases between them. Germline CDR1 is SGHTA and CDR2 is FQGNSA.

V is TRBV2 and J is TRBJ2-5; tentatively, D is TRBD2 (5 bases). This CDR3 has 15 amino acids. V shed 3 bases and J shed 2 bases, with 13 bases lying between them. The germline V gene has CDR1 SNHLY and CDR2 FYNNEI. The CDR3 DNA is TGTGCCAGCAGTGACTTGGGCGGACTGCAAGAGACCCAGTACTTC. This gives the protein CASSDLGGLQETQYF.

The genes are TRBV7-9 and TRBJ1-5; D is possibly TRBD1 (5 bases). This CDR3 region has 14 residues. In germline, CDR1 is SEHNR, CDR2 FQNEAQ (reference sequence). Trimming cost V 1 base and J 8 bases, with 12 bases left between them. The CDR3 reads CASSLGGGSEPQHF. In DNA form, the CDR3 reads TGTGCCAGCAGCTTAGGGGGGGGTTCGGAGCCCCAGCATTTT.

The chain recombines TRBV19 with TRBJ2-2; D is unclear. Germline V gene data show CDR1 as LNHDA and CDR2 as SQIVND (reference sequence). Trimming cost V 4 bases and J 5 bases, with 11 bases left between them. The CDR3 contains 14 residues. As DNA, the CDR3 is TGTGCCAGTAGTACACTATTAGAAACCGGGGAGCTGTTTTTT. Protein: CASSTLLETGELFF.

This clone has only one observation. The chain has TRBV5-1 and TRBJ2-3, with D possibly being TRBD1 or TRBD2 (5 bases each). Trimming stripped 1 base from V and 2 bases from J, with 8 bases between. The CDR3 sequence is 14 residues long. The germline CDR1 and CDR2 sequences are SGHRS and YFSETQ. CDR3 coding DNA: TGCGCCAGCAGCTTGCTGGGGGACACAGATACGCAGTATTTT. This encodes CASSLLGDTDTQYF.

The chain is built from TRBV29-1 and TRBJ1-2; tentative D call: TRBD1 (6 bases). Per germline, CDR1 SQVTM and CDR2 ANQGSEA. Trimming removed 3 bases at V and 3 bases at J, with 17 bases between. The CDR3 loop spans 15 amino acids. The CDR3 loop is CSVDGGRQRDYGYTF. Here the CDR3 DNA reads TGCAGCGTTGATGGGGGGCGGCAACGTGACTATGGCTACACCTTC.

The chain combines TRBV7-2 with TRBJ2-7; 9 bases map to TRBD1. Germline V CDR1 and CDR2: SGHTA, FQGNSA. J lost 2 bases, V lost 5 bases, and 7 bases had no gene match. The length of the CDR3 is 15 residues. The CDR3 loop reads CASSKPGTGTYEQYF. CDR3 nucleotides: TGTGCCAGCAGCAAACCCGGGACAGGGACCTACGAGCAGTACTTC.

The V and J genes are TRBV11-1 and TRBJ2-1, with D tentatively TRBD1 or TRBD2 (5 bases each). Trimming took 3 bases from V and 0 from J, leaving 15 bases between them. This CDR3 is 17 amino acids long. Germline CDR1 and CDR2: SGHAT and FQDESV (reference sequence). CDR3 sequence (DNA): TGTGCCAGCAGCTTGAACGCAGGGAGCAGCTCCTACAATGAGCAGTTCTTC. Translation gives CASSLNAGSSSYNEQFF. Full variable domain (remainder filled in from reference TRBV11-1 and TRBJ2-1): EAEVAQSPRYKITEKSQAVAFWCDPISGHATLYWYRQILGQGPELLVQFQDESVVDDSQLPKDRFSAERLKGVDSTLKIQPAELGDSAMYLCASSLNAGSSSYNEQFFGPGTRLTVL.

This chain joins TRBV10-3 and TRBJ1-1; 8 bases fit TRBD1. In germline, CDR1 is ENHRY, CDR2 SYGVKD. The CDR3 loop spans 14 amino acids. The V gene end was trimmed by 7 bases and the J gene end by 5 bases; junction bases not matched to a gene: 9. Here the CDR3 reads CAIKVDREGTEAFF. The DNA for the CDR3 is TGTGCCATCAAAGTGGACAGGGAGGGGACTGAAGCTTTCTTT.

The CDR3 here is CASSLGGGQETQYF. The CDR3 DNA sequence: TGTGCCAGCAGCTTGGGCGGGGGCCAAGAGACCCAGTACTTC. The chain links TRBV5-6 to TRBJ2-5, with TRBD2 matching 7 bases. Trimming took 0 bases from V and 1 from J; bases not matched to a gene: 0. Germline CDR1 SGHDT, CDR2 YYEEEE. This CDR3 has 14 amino acids.

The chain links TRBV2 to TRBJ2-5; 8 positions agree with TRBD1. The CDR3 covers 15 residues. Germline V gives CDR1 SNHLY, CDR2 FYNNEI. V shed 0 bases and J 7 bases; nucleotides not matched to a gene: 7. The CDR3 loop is CASSEAETGAGTQYF. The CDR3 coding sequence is TGTGCCAGCAGTGAAGCGGAGACAGGGGCCGGGACCCAGTACTTC.

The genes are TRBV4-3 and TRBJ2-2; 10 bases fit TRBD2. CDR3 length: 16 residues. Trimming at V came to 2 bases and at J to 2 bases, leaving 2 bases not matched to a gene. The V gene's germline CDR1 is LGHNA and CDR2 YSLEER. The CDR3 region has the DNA TGCGCCAGCAGCCAACTAGCGGGGGAAAACACCGGGGAGCTGTTTTTT. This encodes CASSQLAGENTGELFF.

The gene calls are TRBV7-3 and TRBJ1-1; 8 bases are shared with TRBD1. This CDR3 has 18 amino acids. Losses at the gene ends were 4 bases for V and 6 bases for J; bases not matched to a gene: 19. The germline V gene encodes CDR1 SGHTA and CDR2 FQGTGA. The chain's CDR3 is CASSSYGPRTGHLAEAFF. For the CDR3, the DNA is TGTGCCAGCAGCTCTTACGGACCCCGGACAGGGCATTTAGCTGAAGCTTTCTTT.

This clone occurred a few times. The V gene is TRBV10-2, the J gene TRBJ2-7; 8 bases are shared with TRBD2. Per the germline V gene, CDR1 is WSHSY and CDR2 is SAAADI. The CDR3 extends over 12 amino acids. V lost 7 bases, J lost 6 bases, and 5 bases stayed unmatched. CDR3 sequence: CASTGGAREQYF. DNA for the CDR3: TGCGCCAGCACCGGGGGGGCTCGCGAGCAGTACTTC.

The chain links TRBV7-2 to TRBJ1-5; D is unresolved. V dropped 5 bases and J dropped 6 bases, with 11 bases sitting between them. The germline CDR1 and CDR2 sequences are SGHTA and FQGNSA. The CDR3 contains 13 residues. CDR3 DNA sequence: TGTGCCAGCAGCCCATCCTGGCGTCAGCCCCAGCATTTT. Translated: CASSPSWRQPQHF. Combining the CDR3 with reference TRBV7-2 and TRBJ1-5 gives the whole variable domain GAGVSQSPSNKVTEKGKDVELRCDPISGHTALYWYRQSLGQGLEFLIYFQGNSAPDKSGLPSDRFSAERTGGSVSTLTIQRTQQEDSAVYLCASSPSWRQPQHFGDGTRLSIL.

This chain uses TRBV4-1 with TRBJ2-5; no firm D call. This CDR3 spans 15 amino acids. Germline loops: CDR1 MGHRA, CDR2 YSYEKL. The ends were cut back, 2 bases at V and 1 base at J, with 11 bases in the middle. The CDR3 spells CASSQPLGSQETQYF. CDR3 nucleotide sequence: TGCGCCAGCAGCCAACCCCTCGGCAGCCAAGAGACCCAGTACTTC.

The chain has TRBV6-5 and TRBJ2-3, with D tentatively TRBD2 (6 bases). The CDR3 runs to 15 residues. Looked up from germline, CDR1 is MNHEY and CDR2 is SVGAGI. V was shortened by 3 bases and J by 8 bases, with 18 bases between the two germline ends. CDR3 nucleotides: TGTGCCAGCAGTTATACCGGGACTCCCGGGCGTACGCAGTATTTT. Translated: CASSYTGTPGRTQYF.

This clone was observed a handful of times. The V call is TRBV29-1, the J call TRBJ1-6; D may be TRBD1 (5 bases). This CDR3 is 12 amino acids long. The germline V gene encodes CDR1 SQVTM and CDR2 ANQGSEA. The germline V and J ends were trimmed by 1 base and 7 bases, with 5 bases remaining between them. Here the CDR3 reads CSVEGGNSPLHF. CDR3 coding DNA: TGCAGCGTTGAAGGGGGCAATTCACCCCTCCACTTT.

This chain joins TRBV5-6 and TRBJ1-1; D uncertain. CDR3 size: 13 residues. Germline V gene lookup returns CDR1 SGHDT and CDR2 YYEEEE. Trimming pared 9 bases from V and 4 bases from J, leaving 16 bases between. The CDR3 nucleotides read TGTGCCACCGGTATAAGGGATGGCACTGAAGCTTTCTTT. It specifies CATGIRDGTEAFF.

The CDR3 bases are TGTGCCAGCAGTGAAGGGCCGACAGCTTCCTACGAGCAGTACTTC. Amino acids: CASSEGPTASYEQYF. The rearrangement links TRBV6-1 to TRBJ2-7; D is perhaps TRBD1 (5 bases). CDR3 length equals 15 residues. CDR1 is MNHNS, CDR2 SASEGT, per germline. V was clipped by 1 base and J by 1 base, with 11 bases between them.

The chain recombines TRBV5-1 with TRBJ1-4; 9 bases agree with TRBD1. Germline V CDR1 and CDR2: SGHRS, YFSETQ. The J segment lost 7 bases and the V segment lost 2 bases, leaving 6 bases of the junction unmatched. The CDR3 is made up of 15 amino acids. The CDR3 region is CASSLLQGASEKLFF. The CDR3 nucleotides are TGCGCCAGCAGCTTACTACAGGGGGCGAGTGAAAAACTGTTTTTT.